The subject of this entry is one T cell receptor beta chain. The sample belongs to a study of tumour-infiltrating T cells in Burkitt lymphoma. Study as a whole: Survival, overall and progression-free, tracked with productive clonality.

Assay: immunoSEQ multiplex PCR; the TCRdb copy retains only in-frame clones and omits some. The table shows roughly 15,000 clones, with over 75% occurring only once. In germline, CDR1 is SEHNR, CDR2 FQNEAQ (reference sequence). This CDR3 contains 12 residues. Trimming at V came to 8 bases and at J to 5 bases, leaving 5 bases not matched to a gene. The gene calls are TRBV7-9 and TRBJ2-5; 7 nucleotides line up with TRBD2. The sample consisted of tumor tissue. The sequence came from a human donor with diffuse large B-cell lymphoma. This CDR3 reads CASGELAETQYF. In DNA form, the CDR3 reads TGTGCCAGCGGGGAACTAGCGGAGACCCAGTACTTC.